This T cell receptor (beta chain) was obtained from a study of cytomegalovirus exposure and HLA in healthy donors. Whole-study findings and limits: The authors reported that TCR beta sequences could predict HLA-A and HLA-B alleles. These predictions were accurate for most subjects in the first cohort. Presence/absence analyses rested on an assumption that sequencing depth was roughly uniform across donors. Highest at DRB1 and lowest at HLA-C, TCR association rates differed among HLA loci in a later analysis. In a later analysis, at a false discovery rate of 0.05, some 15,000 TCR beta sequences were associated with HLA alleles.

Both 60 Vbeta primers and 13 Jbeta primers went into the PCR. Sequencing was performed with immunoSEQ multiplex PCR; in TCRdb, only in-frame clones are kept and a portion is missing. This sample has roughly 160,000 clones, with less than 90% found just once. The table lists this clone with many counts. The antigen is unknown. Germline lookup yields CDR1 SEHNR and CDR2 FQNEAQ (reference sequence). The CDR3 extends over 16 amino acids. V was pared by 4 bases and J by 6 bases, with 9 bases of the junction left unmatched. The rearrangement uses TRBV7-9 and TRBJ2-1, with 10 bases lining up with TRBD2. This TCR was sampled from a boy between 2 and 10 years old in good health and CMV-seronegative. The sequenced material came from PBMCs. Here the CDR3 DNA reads TGTGCCAGCAGCTCCCCCGCCGGGACTAGCGTCAATGAGCAGTTCTTC. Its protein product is CASSSPAGTSVNEQFF.